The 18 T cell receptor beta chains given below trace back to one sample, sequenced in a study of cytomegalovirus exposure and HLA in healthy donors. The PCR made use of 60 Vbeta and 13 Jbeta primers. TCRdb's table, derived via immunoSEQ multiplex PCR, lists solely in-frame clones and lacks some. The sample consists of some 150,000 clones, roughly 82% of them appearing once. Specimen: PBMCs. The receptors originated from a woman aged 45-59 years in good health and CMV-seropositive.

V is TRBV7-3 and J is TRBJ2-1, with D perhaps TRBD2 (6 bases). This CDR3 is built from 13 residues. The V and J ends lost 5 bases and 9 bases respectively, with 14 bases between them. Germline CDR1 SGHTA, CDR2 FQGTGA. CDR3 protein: CASSPRSAGEQFF. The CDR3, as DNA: TGTGCCAGCAGCCCTCGGTCAGCGGGTGAGCAGTTCTTC.

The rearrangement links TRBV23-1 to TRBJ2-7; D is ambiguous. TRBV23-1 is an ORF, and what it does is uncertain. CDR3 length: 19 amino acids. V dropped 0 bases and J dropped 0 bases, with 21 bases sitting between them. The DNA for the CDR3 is TGCGCCAGCAGTCAATCTCGAAATCCTAAGAGGTTTAGCTCCTACGAGCAGTACTTC. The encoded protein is CASSQSRNPKRFSSYEQYF.

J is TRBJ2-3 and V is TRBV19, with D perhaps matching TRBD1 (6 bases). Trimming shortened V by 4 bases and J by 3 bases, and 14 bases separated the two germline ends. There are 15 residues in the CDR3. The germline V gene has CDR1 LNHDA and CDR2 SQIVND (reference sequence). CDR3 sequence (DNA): TGTGCCAGTAGTACCGATGGGACATCTACAGATACGCAGTATTTT. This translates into CASSTDGTSTDTQYF.

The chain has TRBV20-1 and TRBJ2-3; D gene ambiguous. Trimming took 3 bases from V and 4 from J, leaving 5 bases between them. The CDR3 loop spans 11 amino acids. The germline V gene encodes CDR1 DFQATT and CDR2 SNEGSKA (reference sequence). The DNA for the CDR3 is TGCAGTGCTAGCCCCTCAGATACGCAGTATTTT. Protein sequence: CSASPSDTQYF.

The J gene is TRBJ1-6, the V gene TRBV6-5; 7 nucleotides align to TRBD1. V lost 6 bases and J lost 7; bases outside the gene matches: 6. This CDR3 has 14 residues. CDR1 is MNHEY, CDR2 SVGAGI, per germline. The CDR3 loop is CASRVPGQNSPLHF. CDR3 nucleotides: TGTGCCAGCAGGGTCCCGGGACAGAATTCACCCCTCCACTTT.

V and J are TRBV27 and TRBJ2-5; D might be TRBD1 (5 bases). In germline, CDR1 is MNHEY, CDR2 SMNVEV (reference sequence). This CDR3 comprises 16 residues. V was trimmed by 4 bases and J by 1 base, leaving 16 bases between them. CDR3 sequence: CASSSQGMMRQETQYF. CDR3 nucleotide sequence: TGTGCCAGCAGTTCCCAGGGTATGATGCGCCAAGAGACCCAGTACTTC.

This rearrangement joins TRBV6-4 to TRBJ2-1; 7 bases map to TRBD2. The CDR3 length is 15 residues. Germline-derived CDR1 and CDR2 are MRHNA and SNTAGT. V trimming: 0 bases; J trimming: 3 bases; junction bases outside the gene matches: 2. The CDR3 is CASSDSGGGYNEQFF. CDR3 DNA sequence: TGTGCCAGCAGTGACTCGGGGGGGGGCTACAATGAGCAGTTCTTC.

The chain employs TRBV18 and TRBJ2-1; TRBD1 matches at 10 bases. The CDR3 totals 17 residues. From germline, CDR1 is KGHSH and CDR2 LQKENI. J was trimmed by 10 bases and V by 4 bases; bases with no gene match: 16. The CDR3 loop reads CASSQLSSATGGQEQFF. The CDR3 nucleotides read TGTGCCAGCTCACAACTTTCATCCGCGACAGGGGGCCAGGAGCAGTTCTTC.

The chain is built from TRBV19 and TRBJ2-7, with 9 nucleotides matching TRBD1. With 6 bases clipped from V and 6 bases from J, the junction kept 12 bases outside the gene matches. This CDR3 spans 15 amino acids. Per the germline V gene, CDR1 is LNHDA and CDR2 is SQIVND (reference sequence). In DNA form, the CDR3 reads TGTGCCAGTAGGGACCGGGACAGGGATGGTAGCGAGCAGTACTTC. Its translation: CASRDRDRDGSEQYF.

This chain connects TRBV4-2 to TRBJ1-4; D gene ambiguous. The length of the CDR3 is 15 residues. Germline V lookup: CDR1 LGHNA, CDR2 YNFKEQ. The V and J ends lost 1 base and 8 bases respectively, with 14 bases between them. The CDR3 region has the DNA TGTGCCAGCAGCCAAGGAGAGGGCGCCGCCGAAAAACTGTTTTTT. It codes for CASSQGEGAAEKLFF.

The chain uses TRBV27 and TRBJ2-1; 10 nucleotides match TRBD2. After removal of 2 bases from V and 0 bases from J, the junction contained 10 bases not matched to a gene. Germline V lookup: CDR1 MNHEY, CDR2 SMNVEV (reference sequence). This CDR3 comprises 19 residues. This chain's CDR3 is CASSLGQVSGGGSYNEQFF. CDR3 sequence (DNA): TGTGCCAGCAGTTTAGGTCAGGTCAGCGGGGGGGGCTCCTACAATGAGCAGTTCTTC.

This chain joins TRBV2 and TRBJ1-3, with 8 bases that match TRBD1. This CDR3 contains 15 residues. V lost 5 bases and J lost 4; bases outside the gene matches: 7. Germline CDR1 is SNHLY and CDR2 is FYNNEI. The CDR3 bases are TGTGCCAGCAGTCCTCAGGGGGCGCGAGGAAACACCATATATTTT. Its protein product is CASSPQGARGNTIYF. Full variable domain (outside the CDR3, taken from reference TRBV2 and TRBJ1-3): EPEVTQTPSHQVTQMGQEVILRCVPISNHLYFYWYRQILGQKVEFLVSFYNNEISEKSEIFDDQFSVERPDGSNFTLKIRSTKLEDSAMYFCASSPQGARGNTIYFGEGSWLTVV.

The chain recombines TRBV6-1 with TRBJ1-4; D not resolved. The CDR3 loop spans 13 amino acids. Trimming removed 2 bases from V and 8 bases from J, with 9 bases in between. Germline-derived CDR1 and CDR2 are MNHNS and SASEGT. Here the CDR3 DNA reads TGTGCCAGCAGTGAAATACGGGAGGAAAAACTGTTTTTT. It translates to CASSEIREEKLFF.

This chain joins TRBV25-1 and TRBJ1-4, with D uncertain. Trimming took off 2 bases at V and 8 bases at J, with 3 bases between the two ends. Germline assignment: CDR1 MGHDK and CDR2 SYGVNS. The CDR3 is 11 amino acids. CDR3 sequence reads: CASSEREKLFF. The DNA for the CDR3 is TGTGCCAGCAGTGAACGGGAAAAACTGTTTTTT.

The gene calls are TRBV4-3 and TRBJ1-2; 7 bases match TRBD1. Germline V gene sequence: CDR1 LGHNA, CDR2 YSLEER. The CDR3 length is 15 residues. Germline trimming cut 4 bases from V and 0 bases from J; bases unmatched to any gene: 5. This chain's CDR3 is CASSPGTVSNYGYTF. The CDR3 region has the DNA TGCGCCAGCAGCCCTGGGACAGTCTCTAACTATGGCTACACCTTC.

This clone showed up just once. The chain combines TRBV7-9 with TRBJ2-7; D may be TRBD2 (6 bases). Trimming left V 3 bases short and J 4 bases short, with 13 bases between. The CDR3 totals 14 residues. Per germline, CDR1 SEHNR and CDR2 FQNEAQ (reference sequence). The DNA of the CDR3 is TGTGCCAGCAGCTTGGGGACTCCATTATACGAGCAGTACTTC. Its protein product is CASSLGTPLYEQYF.

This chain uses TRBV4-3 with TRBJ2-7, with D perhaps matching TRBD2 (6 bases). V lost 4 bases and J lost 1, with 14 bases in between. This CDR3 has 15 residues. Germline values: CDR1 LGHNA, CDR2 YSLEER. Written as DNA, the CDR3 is TGCGCCAGCAGCCCCGATTTAGCGGCGTCCTACGAGCAGTACTTC. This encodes CASSPDLAASYEQYF.

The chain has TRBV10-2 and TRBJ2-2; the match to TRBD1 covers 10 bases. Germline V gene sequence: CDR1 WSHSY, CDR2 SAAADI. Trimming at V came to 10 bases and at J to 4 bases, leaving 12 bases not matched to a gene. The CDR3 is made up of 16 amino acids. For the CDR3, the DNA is TGCGCCAAAGGGGACAGGGGTTCGATGGGCACCGGGGAGCTGTTTTTT. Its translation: CAKGDRGSMGTGELFF.